This is a list of T cell receptor beta chains from one sample in a study of blood T cell repertoires in COVID-19. Here immunoSEQ multiplex PCR was the method, and the copy in TCRdb shows in-frame clones only, minus some. The top ten hold approximately 2% of the sample, which has over 250,000 clones, about 90% seen once. What was sequenced was PBMCs or T cells enriched from blood (not recorded which). Receptor source: a woman aged 55-69 years who had recovered from COVID-19. CDR3s include the opening cysteine and the closing phenylalanine or tryptophan. The order of the fields is V gene, clone size, D gene, J gene, CDR3 DNA, CDR3 protein. D genes are given only for firm matches. Where a row states a size, it is once, few, many or the class of an expanded clone; other rows omit it.

>TRBV9|-|-|TRBJ1-2
TGTGCCAGCAGCGTAGTGAAGCCTACTAACTATGGCTACACCTTC
CASSVVKPTNYGYTF
>TRBV10-1|-|TRBD2|TRBJ2-1
TGCGCCAGCAGTGTCGGGGGGAATGAGCAGTTCTTC
CASSVGGNEQFF
>TRBV2|-|TRBD2|TRBJ2-7
TGTGCCAGCAAGGCTAGCGGGAGGTACTACGAGCAGTACTTC
CASKASGRYYEQYF
>TRBV3-1/TRBV3-2|-|TRBD2|TRBJ2-1
TGTGCCAGCAGCCAAGGGAGTAGCGGGAGGTTGGAGTTCTTC
CASSQGSSGRLEFF
>TRBV7-8|-|-|TRBJ2-7
TGTGCCAGCAGCCTTATTTTGGCAGGGGACTCCTACGAGCAGTACTTC
CASSLILAGDSYEQYF
>TRBV3-1/TRBV3-2|-|-|TRBJ2-2
TGTGCCAGCAGCCAAGGGGCAGGGACAGGGGAGCTGTTTTTT
CASSQGAGTGELFF
>TRBV6-5|-|TRBD1|TRBJ1-6
TGTGCCAGCAGTTACTCTCCGGGACAGGGTGGATCACCCCTCCACTTT
CASSYSPGQGGSPLHF
>TRBV4-1|-|TRBD2|TRBJ2-1
TGCGCCAGCAGCCAAGACCTATGGGGGACTAGCTCCTACAATGAGCAGTTCTTC
CASSQDLWGTSSYNEQFF
>TRBV3-1/TRBV3-2|-|TRBD2|TRBJ2-1
TGTGCCAGCAGCCAAACGGGGACTATAAACAATGAGCAGTTCTTC
CASSQTGTINNEQFF
>TRBV10-2|-|-|TRBJ2-7
TGCGCCAGCAGTGAGTCGAGGACGGGAACCTACGAGCAGTACTTC
CASSESRTGTYEQYF
>TRBV4-1|-|-|TRBJ1-3
TGCGCCAGCAGCCGGGGGGGAGTTGGAAACACCATATATTTT
CASSRGGVGNTIYF
>TRBV19|-|-|TRBJ2-7
TGTGCCAGTAGTGATACGACTGCAGACGAGCAGTACTTC
CASSDTTADEQYF
>TRBV5-1|-|-|TRBJ2-2
TGCGCCAGCGGAGGGGCCGCGAACACCGGGGAGCTGTTTTTT
CASGGAANTGELFF
>TRBV15|once|TRBD1|TRBJ2-7
TGTGCCACCAGCAGGGACAGGGGGTTGGAGGAGCAGTACTTC
CATSRDRGLEEQYF
>TRBV12-3/TRBV12-4|-|-|TRBJ2-2
TGTGCCAGCAGGCAGGAAGGGGAGCTGTTTTTT
CASRQEGELFF
>TRBV28|-|-|TRBJ2-1
TGTGCCAGCAGTTTTGGTCTGAACTCGGGCAATGAGCAGTTCTTC
CASSFGLNSGNEQFF
>TRBV9|-|TRBD1|TRBJ1-2
TGTGCCAGCAGCGTAGGCTCAGGGGGGAACTATGGCTACACCTTC
CASSVGSGGNYGYTF
>TRBV30|few|-|TRBJ2-6
TGTGCCTGGAGCAGCGGAATCTCTGGGGCCAACGTCCTGACTTTC
CAWSSGISGANVLTF
>TRBV7-3|-|TRBD2|TRBJ2-1
TGTGCCAGCAGGCGGACTAGCGGGCGCAATGAGCAGTTCTTC
CASRRTSGRNEQFF
>TRBV19|-|TRBD2|TRBJ2-3
TGTGCCAGTAGCAGACTAGCGGGGGAGTGGGATACGCAGTATTTT
CASSRLAGEWDTQYF
>TRBV27|-|TRBD1|TRBJ2-5
TGTGCCAGCAGTTCTCCGGGACAGGGCCAAGAGACCCAGTACTTC
CASSSPGQGQETQYF
>TRBV5-1|-|TRBD2|TRBJ2-7
TGCGCCAGCAGCTTATTTTCGGGACTAGGAGGCGAGCAGTACTTC
CASSLFSGLGGEQYF
>TRBV2|once|-|TRBJ2-7
TGTGCCAGCCTGCGTCACTACGAGCAGTACTTC
CASLRHYEQYF
>TRBV28|-|-|TRBJ1-4
TGTGCCAGCAGTTTTAACAGGGAGAAACTGTTTTTT
CASSFNREKLFF
>TRBV24-1|-|TRBD1|TRBJ1-1
TGTGCCACCAGTGACCCCGGACAGGGCGACACTGAAGCTTTCTTT
CATSDPGQGDTEAFF
>TRBV10-3|once|-|TRBJ2-3
TGTGCCATCAGCCGGGAGCCCACAGATACGCAGTATTTT
CAISREPTDTQYF
>TRBV10-1|-|-|TRBJ2-1
TGCGCCAGCAGCGAAGGTCTAGCGAACAATGAGCAGTTCTTC
CASSEGLANNEQFF
>TRBV7-3|-|TRBD2|TRBJ2-1
TGTGCCAGCAGCCCGTATCTAGCGGGAGTGTCTGAGCAGTTCTTC
CASSPYLAGVSEQFF
>TRBV9|-|-|TRBJ1-1
TGTGCCAGCAGCGTAAGTAGCACGAACACTGAAGCTTTCTTT
CASSVSSTNTEAFF
>TRBV2|-|TRBD1|TRBJ1-6
TGTGCCAGCAGTCACGGGACAGGGATTTCACCCCTCCACTTT
CASSHGTGISPLHF
>TRBV1|once|-|TRBJ2-3
TGCACCAGCAGCCAAGATTTAGCGTCTAGATCCACAGATACGCAGTATTTT
CTSSQDLASRSTDTQYF
>TRBV11-1|-|-|TRBJ2-1
TGTGCCAGCAGCTTAGCTCCGGGGTGGGATGAGCAGTTCTTC
CASSLAPGWDEQFF
>TRBV10-3|-|TRBD2|TRBJ2-7
TGTGCCATCAGTGCTAGCGGGGGGGTCCGCGAGCAGTACTTC
CAISASGGVREQYF
>TRBV13|-|-|TRBJ1-1
TGTGCCAGCAGCTTAAAACAGGGCACTGAAGCTTTCTTT
CASSLKQGTEAFF
>TRBV6-4|-|-|TRBJ1-2
TGTGCCAGCAGTCTAGACGGGCGCGGGTATGGCTACACCTTC
CASSLDGRGYGYTF
>TRBV14|once|-|TRBJ1-1
TGTGCCAGCAGCCAGTCGTTCGCGGGTGAAGCTTTCTTT
CASSQSFAGEAFF
>TRBV5-4|once|TRBD1|TRBJ2-5
TGTGCCAGCAGCCAGACAGGGATTCAAGAGACCCAGTACTTC
CASSQTGIQETQYF
>TRBV10-1|-|-|TRBJ2-7
TGCGCCAGCAGTGACCCACCCCGGGAATGGGAGCAGTACTTC
CASSDPPREWEQYF
>TRBV27|-|-|TRBJ1-1
TGTGCCAGCAGTCGCCTAACTAACACTGAAGCTTTCTTT
CASSRLTNTEAFF
>TRBV27|-|TRBD2|TRBJ2-3
TGTGCCAGCAGTCCCCCATCGCGGGAGGGGCAGTATTTT
CASSPPSREGQYF
>TRBV10-3|-|-|TRBJ2-3
TGTGCCATTCAGGGGACGGAAGATACGCAGTATTTT
CAIQGTEDTQYF
>TRBV5-5|-|TRBD2|TRBJ2-7
TGTGCCAGCAGCTTAACTAGCGGGAGCACAGAGCAGTACTTC
CASSLTSGSTEQYF
>TRBV9|-|-|TRBJ1-2
TGTGCCAGCAGCGCTATGACAGTTAACTATGGCTACACCTTC
CASSAMTVNYGYTF
>TRBV7-9|once|-|TRBJ1-5
TGTGCCAGCAGCTACGGGGATCAGCCCCAGCATTTT
CASSYGDQPQHF
>TRBV10-3|-|TRBD2|TRBJ2-1
TGTGCCATCACTCCGCAACCTGGACTAGTTTCCAATGAGCAGTTCTTC
CAITPQPGLVSNEQFF
>TRBV7-9|-|-|TRBJ1-5
TGTGCCAGCGCCTGGGGGGGTAGTGGCAATCAGCCCCAGCATTTT
CASAWGGSGNQPQHF
>TRBV28|-|-|TRBJ1-4
TGTGCCAGCAGTGTACCGGGGGAAAAACTGTTTTTT
CASSVPGEKLFF
>TRBV6-5|-|-|TRBJ1-1
TGTGCCAGCAGGCCTCTAACAGGCTTAGAAGCTTTCTTT
CASRPLTGLEAFF
>TRBV9|-|-|TRBJ2-2
TGTGCCACCCAGGAGGGACCCCAGGCCGGGGAGCTGTTTTTT
CATQEGPQAGELFF
>TRBV28|-|-|TRBJ1-2
TGTGCCAGCAGCTCCAACCAGGGTTCTGGCTACACCTTC
CASSSNQGSGYTF
>TRBV10-1|-|-|TRBJ2-5
TGCGCCAGCAGTGAGGAGGCAGCTAAAGAGACCCAGTACTTC
CASSEEAAKETQYF
>TRBV27|-|TRBD1|TRBJ1-1
TGTGCCAGCCTGGACAGGTACACTGAAGCTTTCTTT
CASLDRYTEAFF
>TRBV19|-|TRBD2|TRBJ2-7
TGTGCCAGTAGTATGATCAGCGGGGGGATCTCCTACGAGCAGTACTTC
CASSMISGGISYEQYF